This section outlines one T cell receptor beta chain sequence together with its context. The antigen is undetermined. This sample was taken from a study of Ad26.COV2.S vaccination and SARS-CoV-2 variants. In the study overall: Into the muscle, Ad26.COV2.S was dosed once or twice, 56 days apart.

Produced via immunoSEQ multiplex PCR; TCRdb's table is partial and in-frame only. The data contain hundreds of thousands of clones, roughly 90% of them singletons. Treatment in this sample: 15 to 20 received Ad26.COV2.S at low or high dose, single or two shots; 5 received placebo; per-sample allocation not given. Sampling occurred on day 63 after the first vaccine or placebo injection. A Boston adult aged 18-55 years was the donor. It was Wuhan-strain SARS-CoV-2 spike that the Ad26 vaccine vector expressed. This CDR3 contains 15 residues. V was clipped by 4 bases and J by 6 bases, with 16 bases between them. CDR1 SNHLY and CDR2 FYNNEI come from the germline V gene. Study results and caveats: Once vaccination had occurred, spike-specific CD8+ and CD4+ T cell responses reportedly showed substantial breadth.

V gene TRBV2 combines with J gene TRBJ2-1; D is possibly TRBD1 (6 bases). The material was peripheral blood, obtained in a trial of Ad26.COV2.S vaccine versus placebo. This receptor was obtained from a person between 18 and 65 years old who received the Ad26.COV2.S COVID-19 vaccine or a placebo. CDR3 sequence (DNA): TGTGCCAGCAGTGTCAGGGGTCCCTTCGCCAATGAGCAGTTCTTC. Translation gives CASSVRGPFANEQFF.